The rows below give T cell receptor beta chains drawn from one sample of a study of blood T cell repertoires in COVID-19. Sequenced by immunoSEQ multiplex PCR; TCRdb stores in-frame clones only, minus some. The repertoire holds 150,000 or so clones, with 80% as singletons. Source material: peripheral blood. Receptors were obtained from a man aged 55 to 70 with active or convalescent COVID-19. CDR3s include the opening cysteine and the closing phenylalanine or tryptophan. Each record gives: J gene, D gene, clone size, V gene, CDR3 length, CDR3 protein, CDR3 DNA. The D gene is left open where the match is weak. Part of the rows lack a size; the others show once, few, many or a class for expanded clones.

TRBJ1-2 | TRBD1 | . | TRBV19 | 15 | CASSRTGVGIDGYTF | TGTGCCAGTAGTCGGACAGGCGTAGGGATTGATGGCTACACCTTC
TRBJ1-1 | . | once | TRBV18 | 16 | CASSALVAGSGGEAFF | TGTGCCAGCTCGGCTCTGGTAGCAGGGTCGGGTGGGGAAGCTTTCTTT
TRBJ1-2 | . | . | TRBV18 | 13 | CASSPKSGAGYTF | TGTGCCAGCTCACCAAAGTCAGGGGCAGGCTACACCTTC
TRBJ2-5 | . | . | TRBV7-2 | 15 | CASSWGLGVGETQYF | TGTGCCAGCAGCTGGGGACTGGGCGTTGGAGAGACCCAGTACTTC
TRBJ2-3 | . | . | TRBV3-1/TRBV3-2 | 15 | CASSQEGGSTDTQYF | TGTGCCAGCAGCCAAGAAGGCGGGAGCACAGATACGCAGTATTTT
TRBJ1-1 | . | . | TRBV4-1 | 14 | CASSQVGGNTEAFF | TGCGCCAGCAGCCAAGTTGGAGGGAACACTGAAGCTTTCTTT
TRBJ2-7 | TRBD2 | . | TRBV7-2 | 15 | CASSLDLAGTYEQYF | TGTGCCAGCAGCTTAGATCTAGCGGGGACCTACGAGCAGTACTTC
TRBJ2-1 | TRBD2 | . | TRBV28 | 14 | CASSSSTSGRVQFF | TGTGCCAGCAGTTCCTCGACTAGCGGGAGGGTGCAGTTCTTC
TRBJ1-4 | TRBD1 | . | TRBV4-1 | 15 | CASSARQGQNEKLFF | TGCGCCAGCAGCGCTCGACAGGGCCAGAATGAAAAACTGTTTTTT
TRBJ2-7 | TRBD1 | . | TRBV27 | 15 | CASSTDRAPHYEQYF | TGTGCCAGCAGTACCGACAGGGCCCCCCACTACGAGCAGTACTTC
TRBJ2-7 | . | once | TRBV30 | 15 | CAWSGTNPISYEQYF | TGTGCCTGGAGTGGAACTAACCCTATCTCCTACGAGCAGTACTTC
TRBJ2-7 | . | . | TRBV6-1 | 13 | CASSEERSYEQYF | TGTGCCAGCAGTGAAGAGCGGTCCTACGAGCAGTACTTC
TRBJ1-3 | . | . | TRBV7-2 | 15 | CASSPQGPSGNTIYF | TGTGCCAGCAGCCCACAGGGACCCTCTGGAAACACCATATATTTT
TRBJ1-2 | . | . | TRBV11-2 | 14 | CASSLGGVNYGYTF | TGTGCCAGCAGCTTAGGCGGAGTAAACTATGGCTACACCTTC
TRBJ1-3 | . | . | TRBV11-2 | 19 | CASSLYPSVTSSSGNTIYF | TGTGCCAGCAGCTTATATCCAAGTGTCACATCTAGCTCTGGAAACACCATATATTTT
TRBJ2-5 | TRBD2 | . | TRBV6-2/TRBV6-3 | 14 | CASSRAGTQETQYF | TGTGCCAGCAGTCGAGCGGGAACCCAAGAGACCCAGTACTTC
TRBJ2-7 | TRBD1 | . | TRBV18 | 14 | CASSGDRATYEQYF | TGTGCCAGCTCGGGGGACAGGGCGACCTACGAGCAGTACTTC
TRBJ1-6 | TRBD1 | . | TRBV4-2 | 15 | CASSQETGGRSPLHF | TGTGCCAGCAGCCAAGAGACAGGGGGCAGGTCACCCCTCCACTTT
TRBJ1-4 | . | . | TRBV6-5 | 14 | CASSSRGGNEKLFF | TGTGCCAGCAGTTCGAGGGGGGGAAATGAAAAACTGTTTTTT
TRBJ1-4 | TRBD1 | once | TRBV28 | 13 | CASRTGQPEKLFF | TGTGCCAGCAGGACGGGACAGCCTGAAAAACTGTTTTTT
TRBJ2-3 | TRBD2 | . | TRBV3-1/TRBV3-2 | 16 | CASSQVAGGVTDTQYF | TGTGCCAGCAGCCAAGTAGCGGGAGGAGTCACAGATACGCAGTATTTT
TRBJ1-1 | . | . | TRBV6-5 | 14 | CASSYAGLNTEAFF | TGTGCCAGCAGTTACGCAGGGTTGAACACTGAAGCTTTCTTT
TRBJ2-7 | . | medium-sized | TRBV6-6 | 14 | CASKPGQSTYEQYF | TGTGCCAGCAAACCTGGCCAATCAACCTACGAGCAGTACTTC
TRBJ1-4 | . | few | TRBV27 | 14 | CASSRTGFNEKLFF | TGTGCCAGCAGTAGAACGGGATTCAATGAAAAACTGTTTTTT
TRBJ2-5 | TRBD1 | . | TRBV28 | 16 | CASSSPGTGFGETQYF | TGTGCCAGCAGTTCACCCGGGACAGGGTTCGGAGAGACCCAGTACTTC
TRBJ1-2 | TRBD1 | . | TRBV4-1 | 16 | CASSQDPGTANYGYTF | TGCGCCAGCAGCCAAGATCCCGGGACAGCTAACTATGGCTACACCTTC
TRBJ1-4 | . | once | TRBV29-1 | 13 | CSVELRGTEKLFF | TGCAGCGTTGAGTTGCGGGGGACTGAAAAACTGTTTTTT
TRBJ2-7 | TRBD2 | few | TRBV6-5 | 13 | CASKRGISYEQYF | TGTGCCAGTAAGCGGGGGATCTCCTACGAGCAGTACTTC
TRBJ2-7 | TRBD1 | . | TRBV9 | 13 | CASSVTGAYEQYF | TGTGCCAGCAGCGTAACAGGGGCCTACGAGCAGTACTTC
TRBJ2-5 | TRBD1 | . | TRBV15 | 15 | CATSRDQGQGRTQYF | TGTGCCACCAGCAGAGATCAGGGACAGGGGAGGACCCAGTACTTC
TRBJ2-7 | . | few | TRBV6-5 | 11 | CASSSRLEQYF | TGTGCCAGCAGTTCTCGGTTAGAGCAGTACTTC
TRBJ1-6 | TRBD1 | . | TRBV9 | 17 | CASSVGTGASYNSPLHF | TGTGCCAGCAGCGTAGGAACAGGGGCGTCCTATAATTCACCCCTCCACTTT
TRBJ2-3 | . | . | TRBV7-2 | 16 | CASSLGRSRSTDTQYF | TGTGCCAGCAGCTTAGGGCGGTCACGTAGCACAGATACGCAGTATTTT
TRBJ1-5 | . | . | TRBV6-5 | 14 | CASRGSRRDQPQHF | TGTGCCAGCAGGGGATCGAGGAGGGATCAGCCCCAGCATTTT
TRBJ2-5 | . | . | TRBV5-4 | 13 | CASSLAGGETQYF | TGTGCCAGCAGCTTGGCAGGAGGTGAGACCCAGTACTTC
TRBJ2-7 | TRBD1 | . | TRBV9 | 13 | CASSETGDYEQYF | TGTGCCAGCAGCGAAACAGGGGACTACGAGCAGTACTTC
TRBJ1-3 | TRBD1 | few | TRBV7-4 | 15 | CASRIAGTGRNTIYF | TGTGCCAGCAGGATCGCCGGGACAGGGCGGAACACCATATATTTT
TRBJ1-1 | . | . | TRBV2 | 13 | CASKLRGNTEAFF | TGTGCCAGCAAACTTCGGGGGAACACTGAAGCTTTCTTT
TRBJ2-3 | . | . | TRBV9 | 14 | CASSPRTLIDTQYF | TGTGCCAGCAGCCCCCGGACTCTCATTGATACGCAGTATTTT
TRBJ2-1 | TRBD1 | . | TRBV7-2 | 15 | CASSLVGDRFNEQFF | TGTGCCAGCAGCTTAGTGGGGGACAGGTTCAATGAGCAGTTCTTC
TRBJ1-1 | . | . | TRBV5-4 | 13 | CASSFGGHTEAFF | TGTGCCAGCAGCTTCGGGGGGCACACTGAAGCTTTCTTT
TRBJ1-4 | . | . | TRBV7-9 | 12 | CASSFNREIVFF | TGTGCCAGCAGCTTCAACAGGGAAATAGTGTTTTTT
TRBJ1-5 | TRBD1 | . | TRBV28 | 15 | CASRATGALGQPQHF | TGTGCCAGCAGAGCTACAGGGGCTTTAGGGCAGCCCCAGCATTTT
TRBJ2-1 | . | . | TRBV12-3/TRBV12-4 | 13 | CASSLDSGNEQFF | TGTGCCAGCAGTTTAGATTCGGGGAATGAGCAGTTCTTC
TRBJ2-3 | TRBD2 | . | TRBV7-3 | 14 | CASSVGLAADTQYF | TGTGCCAGCAGCGTGGGACTAGCGGCAGATACGCAGTATTTT
TRBJ2-7 | TRBD1 | few | TRBV5-1 | 15 | CASSWQGEPYYEQYF | TGCGCCAGCAGCTGGCAGGGGGAGCCTTACTACGAGCAGTACTTC
TRBJ1-1 | . | . | TRBV5-4 | 14 | CASTLGGGGTEAFF | TGTGCCAGCACCCTCGGCGGGGGGGGGACTGAAGCTTTCTTT
TRBJ1-2 | TRBD1 | once | TRBV15 | 15 | CATRPDRDKGYGYTF | TGTGCCACCAGACCTGACAGGGACAAAGGGTATGGCTACACCTTC
TRBJ1-2 | TRBD1 | . | TRBV28 | 14 | CASSRDRANYGYTF | TGTGCCAGCAGCCGGGACAGGGCTAACTATGGCTACACCTTC
TRBJ2-4 | TRBD2 | . | TRBV6-1 | 12 | CACREGKNIQYF | TGTGCCTGCCGGGAGGGCAAAAACATTCAGTACTTC
TRBJ2-1 | . | . | TRBV3-1/TRBV3-2 | 14 | CASRRESSYNEQFF | TGTGCCAGCAGGCGGGAAAGCTCCTACAATGAGCAGTTCTTC
TRBJ2-7 | TRBD1 | . | TRBV28 | 17 | CASSPAGQGGSLGEQYF | TGTGCCAGCAGTCCCGCGGGACAGGGGGGGAGTTTAGGCGAGCAGTACTTC
TRBJ2-1 | TRBD2 | . | TRBV7-8 | 11 | CASTSGGWQFF | TGTGCCAGCACCTCGGGAGGGTGGCAGTTCTTC
TRBJ1-2 | TRBD1 | . | TRBV6-6 | 17 | CASSQGVTGGYNYGYTF | TGTGCCAGCAGTCAGGGGGTGACAGGGGGATATAACTATGGCTACACCTTC
TRBJ2-1 | TRBD2 | . | TRBV6-5 | 16 | CASSYGTSGTFNEQFF | TGTGCCAGCAGTTACGGGACTAGCGGGACCTTCAATGAGCAGTTCTTC
TRBJ2-7 | . | . | TRBV15 | 14 | CATSRDVEAYEQYF | TGTGCCACCAGCAGAGATGTGGAGGCCTACGAGCAGTACTTC
TRBJ1-6 | TRBD1 | . | TRBV18 | 17 | CASSPPGTGGGNSPLHF | TGTGCCAGCTCACCCCCAGGGACAGGGGGTGGTAATTCACCCCTCCACTTT
TRBJ2-5 | . | many | TRBV19 | 13 | CASSMTSRETQYF | TGTGCCAGTAGTATGACTAGTAGGGAGACCCAGTACTTC